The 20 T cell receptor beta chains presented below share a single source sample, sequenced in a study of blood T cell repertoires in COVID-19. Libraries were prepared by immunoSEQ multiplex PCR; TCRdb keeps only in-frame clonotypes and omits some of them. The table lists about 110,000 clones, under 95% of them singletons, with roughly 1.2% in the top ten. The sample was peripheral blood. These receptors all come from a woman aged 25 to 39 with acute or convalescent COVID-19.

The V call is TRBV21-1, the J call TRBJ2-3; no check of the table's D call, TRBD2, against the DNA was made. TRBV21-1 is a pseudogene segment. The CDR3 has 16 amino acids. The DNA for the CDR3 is TGTGCCAGCAGCAAAGGTACAGCGGGAGGGGCAGATACGCAGTATTTT. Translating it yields CASSKGTAGGADTQYF.

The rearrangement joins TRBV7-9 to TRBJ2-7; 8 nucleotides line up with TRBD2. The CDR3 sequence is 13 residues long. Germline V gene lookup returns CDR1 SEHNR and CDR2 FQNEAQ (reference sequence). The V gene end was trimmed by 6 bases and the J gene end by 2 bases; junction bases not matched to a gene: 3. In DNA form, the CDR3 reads TGTGCCAGCAGGGTTAGCGGGACCTACGAGCAGTACTTC. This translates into CASRVSGTYEQYF.

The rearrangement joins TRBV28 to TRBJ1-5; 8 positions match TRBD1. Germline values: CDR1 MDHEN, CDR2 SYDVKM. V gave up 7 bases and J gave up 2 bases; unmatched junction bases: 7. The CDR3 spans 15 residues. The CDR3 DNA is TGTGCCAGCACCAGGACAGGGATCGGCAATCAGCCCCAGCATTTT. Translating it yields CASTRTGIGNQPQHF.

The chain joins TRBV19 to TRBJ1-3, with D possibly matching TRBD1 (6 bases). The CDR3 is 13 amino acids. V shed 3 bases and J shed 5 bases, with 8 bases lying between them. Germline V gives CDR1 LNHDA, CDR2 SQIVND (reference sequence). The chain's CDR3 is CASSIDRRNTIYF. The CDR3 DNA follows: TGTGCCAGTAGTATCGACAGGAGAAACACCATATATTTT.

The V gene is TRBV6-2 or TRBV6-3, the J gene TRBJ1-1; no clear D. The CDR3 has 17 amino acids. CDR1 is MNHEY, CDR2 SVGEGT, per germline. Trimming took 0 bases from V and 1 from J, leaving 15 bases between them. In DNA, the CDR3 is TGTGCCAGCAGTTACTCCCCAACAGTCCCAGGGAACACTGAAGCTTTCTTT. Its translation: CASSYSPTVPGNTEAFF.

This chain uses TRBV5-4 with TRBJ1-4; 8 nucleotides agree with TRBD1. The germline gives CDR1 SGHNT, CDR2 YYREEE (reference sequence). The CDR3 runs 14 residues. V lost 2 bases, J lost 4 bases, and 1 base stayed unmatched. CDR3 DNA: TGTGCCAGCAGCTTCGACAGGGGTAATGAAAAACTGTTTTTT. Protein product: CASSFDRGNEKLFF.

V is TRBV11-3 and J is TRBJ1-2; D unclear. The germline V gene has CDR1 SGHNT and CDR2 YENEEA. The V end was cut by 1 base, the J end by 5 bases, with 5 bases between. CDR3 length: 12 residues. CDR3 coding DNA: TGTGCCAGCAGCTTAGCGGGATATGGCTACACCTTC. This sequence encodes CASSLAGYGYTF.

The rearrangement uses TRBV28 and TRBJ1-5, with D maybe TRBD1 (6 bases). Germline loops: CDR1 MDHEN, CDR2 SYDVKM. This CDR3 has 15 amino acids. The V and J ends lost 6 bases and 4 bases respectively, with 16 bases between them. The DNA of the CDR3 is TGTGCCAGCAGACAGGGAGATGGAGGAAATCAGCCCCAGCATTTT. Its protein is CASRQGDGGNQPQHF.

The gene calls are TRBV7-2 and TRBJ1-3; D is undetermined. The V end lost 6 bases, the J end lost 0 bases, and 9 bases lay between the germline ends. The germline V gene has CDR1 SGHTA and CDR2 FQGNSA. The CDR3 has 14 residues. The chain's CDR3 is CASRQDPSGNTIYF. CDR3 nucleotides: TGTGCCAGCAGGCAGGATCCCTCTGGAAACACCATATATTTT.

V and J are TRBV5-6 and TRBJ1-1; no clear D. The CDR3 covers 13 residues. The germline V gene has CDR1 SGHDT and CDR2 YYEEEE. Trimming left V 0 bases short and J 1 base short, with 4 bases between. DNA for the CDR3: TGTGCCAGCAGCTTGGGGAGGAACACTGAAGCTTTCTTT. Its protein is CASSLGRNTEAFF. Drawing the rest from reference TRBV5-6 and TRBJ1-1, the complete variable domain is DAGVTQSPTHLIKTRGQQVTLRCSPKSGHDTVSWYQQALGQGPQFIFQYYEEEERQRGNFPDRFSGHQFPNYSSELNVNALLLGDSALYLCASSLGRNTEAFFGQGTRLTVV.

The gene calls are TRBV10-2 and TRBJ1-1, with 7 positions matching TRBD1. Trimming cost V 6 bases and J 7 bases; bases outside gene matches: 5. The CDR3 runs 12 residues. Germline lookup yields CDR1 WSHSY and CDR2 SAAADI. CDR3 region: CASSHWTGEAFF. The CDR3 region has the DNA TGCGCCAGCAGCCATTGGACAGGTGAAGCTTTCTTT.

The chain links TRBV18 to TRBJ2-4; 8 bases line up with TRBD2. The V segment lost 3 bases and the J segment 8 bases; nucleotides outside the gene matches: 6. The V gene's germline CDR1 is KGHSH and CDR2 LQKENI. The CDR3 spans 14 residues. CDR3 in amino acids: CASSPLSGKDIQYF. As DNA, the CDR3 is TGTGCCAGCTCACCCCTTAGCGGGAAGGACATTCAGTACTTC.

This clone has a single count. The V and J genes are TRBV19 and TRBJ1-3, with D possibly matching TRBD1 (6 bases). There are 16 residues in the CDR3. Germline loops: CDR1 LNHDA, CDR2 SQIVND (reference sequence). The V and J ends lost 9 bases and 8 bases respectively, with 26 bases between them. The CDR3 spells CASTPFAGASRDTIYF. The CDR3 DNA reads TGTGCCAGCACCCCCTTTGCGGGGGCCTCGAGGGACACCATATATTTT.

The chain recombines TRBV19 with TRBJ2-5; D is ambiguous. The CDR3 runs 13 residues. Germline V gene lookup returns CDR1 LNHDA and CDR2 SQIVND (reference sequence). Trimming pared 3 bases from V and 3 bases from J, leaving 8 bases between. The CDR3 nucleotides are TGTGCCAGTAGTATTCTAGGTGAAGAGACCCAGTACTTC. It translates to CASSILGEETQYF. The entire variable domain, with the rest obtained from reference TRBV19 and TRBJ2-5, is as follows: DGGITQSPKYLFRKEGQNVTLSCEQNLNHDAMYWYRQDPGQGLRLIYYSQIVNDFQKGDIAEGYSVSREKKESFPLTVTSAQKNPTAFYLCASSILGEETQYFGPGTRLLVL.

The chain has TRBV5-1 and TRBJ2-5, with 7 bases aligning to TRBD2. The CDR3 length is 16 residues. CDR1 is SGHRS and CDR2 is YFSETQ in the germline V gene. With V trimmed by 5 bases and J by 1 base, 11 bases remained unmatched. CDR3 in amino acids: CASRNGLGEGQETQYF. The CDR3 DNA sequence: TGCGCCAGCAGAAATGGGTTAGGGGAGGGCCAAGAGACCCAGTACTTC.

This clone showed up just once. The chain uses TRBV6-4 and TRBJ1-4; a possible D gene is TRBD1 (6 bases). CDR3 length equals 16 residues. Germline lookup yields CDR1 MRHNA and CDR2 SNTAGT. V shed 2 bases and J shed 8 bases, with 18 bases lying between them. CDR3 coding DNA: TGTGCCAGCAGTGACCGAAGCCAGGGGCGGCGGGAAAAACTGTTTTTT. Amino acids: CASSDRSQGRREKLFF.

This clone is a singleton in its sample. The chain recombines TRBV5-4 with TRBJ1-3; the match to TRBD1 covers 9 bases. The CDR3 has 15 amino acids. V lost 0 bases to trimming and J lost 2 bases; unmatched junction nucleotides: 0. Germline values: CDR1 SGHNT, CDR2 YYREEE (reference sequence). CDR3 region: CASSLGDRAGNTIYF. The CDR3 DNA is TGTGCCAGCAGCTTGGGGGACAGGGCTGGAAACACCATATATTTT.

The CDR3: CASSRTGRNSPLHF. The DNA of the CDR3 is TGCGCCAGCAGCCGGACAGGGAGGAATTCACCCCTCCACTTT. The chain recombines TRBV5-1 with TRBJ1-6; 8 bases fit TRBD1. This CDR3 spans 14 amino acids. Trimming took 4 bases from V and 7 from J; bases not matched to a gene: 4. Germline V gene lookup returns CDR1 SGHRS and CDR2 YFSETQ.

DNA for the CDR3: TGCAGCGTTGCGCAGAACCCCTACGAGCAGTACTTC. It is translated as CSVAQNPYEQYF. The J gene is TRBJ2-7, the V gene TRBV29-1; D unresolved. The germline V and J ends were trimmed by 4 bases and 2 bases, with 9 bases remaining between them. The germline V gene encodes CDR1 SQVTM and CDR2 ANQGSEA. There are 12 residues in the CDR3.

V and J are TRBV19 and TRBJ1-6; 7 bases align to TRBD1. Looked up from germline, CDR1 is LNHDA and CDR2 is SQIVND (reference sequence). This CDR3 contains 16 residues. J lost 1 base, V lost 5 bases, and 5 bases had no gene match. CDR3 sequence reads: CASSATGVSYNSPLHF. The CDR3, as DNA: TGTGCCAGTAGTGCCACAGGGGTATCCTATAATTCACCCCTCCACTTT.